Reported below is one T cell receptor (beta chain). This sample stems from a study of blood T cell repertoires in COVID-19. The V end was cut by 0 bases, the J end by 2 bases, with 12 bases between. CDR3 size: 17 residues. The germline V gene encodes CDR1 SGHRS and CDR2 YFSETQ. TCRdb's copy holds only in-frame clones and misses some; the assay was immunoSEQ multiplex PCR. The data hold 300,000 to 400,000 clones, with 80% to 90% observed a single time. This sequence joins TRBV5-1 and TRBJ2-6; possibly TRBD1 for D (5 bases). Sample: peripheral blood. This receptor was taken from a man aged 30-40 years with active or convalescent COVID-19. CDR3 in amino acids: CASSLGQRQAGANVLTF. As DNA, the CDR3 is TGCGCCAGCAGCTTGGGACAGCGACAAGCTGGGGCCAACGTCCTGACTTTC.